The source of this T cell receptor (beta chain) is a study of T cell clonality in common variable immunodeficiency. This clone has a handful of counts. Read sequence stops 3 residues before the CDR3 end, and the germline J gene provides the missing end. CDR3 length: 15 residues. The germline V gene has CDR1 SGHRS and CDR2 YFSETQ. V was clipped by 0 bases and J by 8 bases; unmatched bases: 3. Clones were sequenced by immunoSEQ multiplex PCR, and TCRdb holds only the in-frame ones, with some missing. Sampling found tens of thousands of clones, none seen once. Material for sequencing was peripheral blood mononuclear cells. This rearrangement joins TRBV5-1 to TRBJ2-1, with 12 bases that match TRBD1. This TCR was recovered from a person aged 18 to 70 in good health. CDR3: CASSLAGTGGHEQFF. The sequenced part of the CDR3 DNA is TGCGCCAGCAGCTTGGCGGGGACAGGGGGCCATGAG.